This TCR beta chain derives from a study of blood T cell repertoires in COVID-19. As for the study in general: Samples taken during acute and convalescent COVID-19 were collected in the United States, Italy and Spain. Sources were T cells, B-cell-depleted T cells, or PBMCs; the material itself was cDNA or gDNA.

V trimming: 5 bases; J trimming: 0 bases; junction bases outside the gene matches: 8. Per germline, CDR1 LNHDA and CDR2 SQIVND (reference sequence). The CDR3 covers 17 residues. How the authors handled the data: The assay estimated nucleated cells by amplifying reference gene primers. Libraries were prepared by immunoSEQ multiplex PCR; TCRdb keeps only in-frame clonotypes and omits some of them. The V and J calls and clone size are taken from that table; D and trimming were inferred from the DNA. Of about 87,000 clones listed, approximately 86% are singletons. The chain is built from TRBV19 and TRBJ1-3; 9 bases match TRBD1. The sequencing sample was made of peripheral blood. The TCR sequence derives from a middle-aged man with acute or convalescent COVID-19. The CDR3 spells CASSRGQGRFSGNTIYF. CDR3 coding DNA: TGTGCCAGTAGTCGTGGACAGGGGCGATTCTCTGGAAACACCATATATTTT.